The 25 T cell receptor beta chains listed next were all sequenced from one sample in a study of T cell clonotyping in hematopoietic cell transplantation. TCRdb keeps only in-frame clones here, not all; method: immunoSEQ multiplex PCR. The sample carries 4,500 to 5,000 clones, 90% recorded once. The source material was peripheral blood mononuclear cells. The receptors derive from a man aged 35 to 55 in good health. Some clones in this sample may be carry-over from other donors' samples.

V and J are TRBV11-2 and TRBJ2-7, with 7 bases identical to TRBD2. V lost 1 base and J lost 0; bases outside the gene matches: 3. CDR1 is SGHAT and CDR2 is FQNNGV in the germline V gene. The CDR3 runs 15 residues. CDR3: CASSLVRGDSYEQYF. For the CDR3, the DNA is TGTGCCAGCAGCTTAGTTCGGGGGGACTCCTACGAGCAGTACTTC. The whole variable domain, remainder taken from reference TRBV11-2 and TRBJ2-7, is EAGVAQSPRYKIIEKRQSVAFWCNPISGHATLYWYQQILGQGPKLLIQFQNNGVVDDSQLPKDRFSAERLKGVDSTLKIQPAKLEDSAVYLCASSLVRGDSYEQYFGPGTRLTVT.

The rearrangement uses TRBV27 and TRBJ2-7; D possibly matches TRBD1 or TRBD2 (5 bases each). The V gene lost 6 bases and the J gene lost 1 base, with 7 bases spanning the gap. The germline gives CDR1 MNHEY, CDR2 SMNVEV (reference sequence). This CDR3 has 12 residues. Written as DNA, the CDR3 is TGTGCCAGCAGGGGGGAGTCCTACGAGCAGTACTTC. It yields the protein CASRGESYEQYF.

The chain's CDR3 is CASSEAGHYREQFF. The CDR3 region has the DNA TGTGCCAGCAGTGAAGCGGGGCATTACCGGGAGCAGTTCTTC. This sequence joins TRBV6-1 and TRBJ2-1; perhaps TRBD1 as D (5 bases). The V gene lost 0 bases and the J gene lost 10 bases, with 13 bases spanning the gap. Germline V gene data show CDR1 as MNHNS and CDR2 as SASEGT. CDR3 length: 14 amino acids.

The V gene is TRBV5-1, the J gene TRBJ2-1; either TRBD1 or TRBD2 may fit D (5 bases each). This CDR3 has 14 residues. V shed 7 bases and J shed 6 bases, with 17 bases lying between them. Germline values: CDR1 SGHRS, CDR2 YFSETQ. Here the CDR3 DNA reads TGCGCCAGCGAAGAGGCTGGGACCAGCAATGAGCAGTTCTTC. As protein: CASEEAGTSNEQFF.

This clone was counted between two and nine times. The chain carries TRBV7-9 and TRBJ2-5; 11 bases fit TRBD1. CDR3 length: 16 residues. Looked up from germline, CDR1 is SEHNR and CDR2 is FQNEAQ (reference sequence). Unmatched junction bases numbered 2, after V lost 1 base and J lost 1 base. CDR3 residues: CASSLGDRGIQETQYF. The CDR3 DNA sequence: TGTGCCAGCAGCTTAGGGGACAGGGGGATCCAAGAGACCCAGTACTTC.

The V call is TRBV6-1, the J call TRBJ1-5; 9 nucleotides match TRBD1. The CDR3 runs 18 residues. The trim removed 1 base at V and 0 bases at J, leaving 7 bases unmatched. Germline-derived CDR1 and CDR2 are MNHNS and SASEGT. The CDR3 DNA is TGTGCCAGCAGTGAAGTTGGGACAGGGCTGAATAGCAATCAGCCCCAGCATTTT. Amino acids: CASSEVGTGLNSNQPQHF.

This clone is a singleton in its sample. The CDR3 region has the DNA TGTGCCAGCAGTGAACCAGGGGCCAAAAACATTCAGTACTTC. Amino acid sequence: CASSEPGAKNIQYF. This rearrangement joins TRBV25-1 to TRBJ2-4; tentative D call: TRBD1 (5 bases). The CDR3 is 14 residues long. Germline V gene data show CDR1 as MGHDK and CDR2 as SYGVNS. V was trimmed by 2 bases and J by 1 base, leaving 6 bases between them.

The chain joins TRBV5-6 to TRBJ2-7; 7 bases match TRBD1. CDR3 length: 15 amino acids. J lost 2 bases, V lost 3 bases, and 8 bases had no gene match. Per germline, CDR1 SGHDT and CDR2 YYEEEE. DNA of the CDR3: TGTGCCAGCAGCTCGCGGACAGGCCATACCTACGAGCAGTACTTC. Translation gives CASSSRTGHTYEQYF.

This clone has a single count. The CDR3 DNA sequence: TGTGCCAGAAGCTTGAATCCGCGGGACAGGGATAATGAAAAACTGTTTTTT. This codes for CARSLNPRDRDNEKLFF. The chain links TRBV5-3 to TRBJ1-4; TRBD1 matches at 9 bases. TRBV5-3 is marked as an open reading frame, function uncertain. The V segment lost 1 base and the J segment 4 bases; nucleotides outside the gene matches: 8. The CDR3 has 17 residues.

This chain joins TRBV7-3 and TRBJ2-1, with TRBD2 matching over 9 bases. Germline V lookup: CDR1 SGHTA, CDR2 FQGTGA. The length of the CDR3 is 15 residues. Trimming cost V 1 base and J 3 bases; bases outside gene matches: 1. The CDR3 sequence is CASSLRLAVYNEQFF. The CDR3 nucleotides read TGTGCCAGCAGCTTAAGACTAGCGGTCTACAATGAGCAGTTCTTC.

This chain connects TRBV7-2 to TRBJ2-7, with a possible D match to TRBD2 (6 bases). The CDR3 extends over 15 amino acids. CDR1 is SGHTA and CDR2 is FQGNSA in the germline V gene. V shed 5 bases and J shed 2 bases, with 16 bases lying between them. The CDR3 spells CASSVAGRNPYEQYF. CDR3 DNA: TGTGCCAGCAGCGTGGCGGGGAGGAACCCCTACGAGCAGTACTTC.

The chain joins TRBV10-3 to TRBJ2-7; 9 bases are a match to TRBD1. Germline trimming cut 7 bases from V and 5 bases from J; bases unmatched to any gene: 12. CDR1 is ENHRY, CDR2 SYGVKD, per germline. The CDR3 is 15 residues long. The CDR3 DNA sequence: TGTGCCATCACGAACAACAGGGGGCAGGGGAACGAGCAGTACTTC. Translated: CAITNNRGQGNEQYF.

The genes are TRBV4-3 and TRBJ1-2; D is unclear. Trimming left V 0 bases short and J 4 bases short, with 12 bases between. CDR1 is LGHNA and CDR2 is YSLEER in the germline V gene. This CDR3 comprises 15 residues. Here the CDR3 reads CASSQDFGQVYGYTF. For the CDR3, the DNA is TGCGCCAGCAGCCAAGATTTTGGGCAGGTCTATGGCTACACCTTC.

The chain joins TRBV6-5 to TRBJ1-1; weak D call: TRBD1 (5 bases). This CDR3 region has 14 residues. Trimming removed 6 bases from V and 4 bases from J, with 15 bases in between. Germline V gene lookup returns CDR1 MNHEY and CDR2 SVGAGI. DNA of the CDR3: TGTGCCAGCAGCCAAACCCTTGGGGGCACTGAAGCTTTCTTT. Its translation: CASSQTLGGTEAFF.

This clone has only a few counts. This chain joins TRBV19 and TRBJ1-5; D is undetermined. CDR3 length: 12 amino acids. Germline CDR1 is LNHDA and CDR2 is SQIVND (reference sequence). V was trimmed by 6 bases and J by 1 base, leaving 4 bases between them. The CDR3 region has the DNA TGTGCCAGTAGGGACAGCAATCAGCCCCAGCATTTT. This encodes CASRDSNQPQHF. The whole variable domain, filled in from reference TRBV19 and TRBJ1-5, reads DGGITQSPKYLFRKEGQNVTLSCEQNLNHDAMYWYRQDPGQGLRLIYYSQIVNDFQKGDIAEGYSVSREKKESFPLTVTSAQKNPTAFYLCASRDSNQPQHFGDGTRLSIL.

This clone was detected only once. The chain combines TRBV5-6 with TRBJ2-3, with 8 bases aligning to TRBD2. Germline V gives CDR1 SGHDT, CDR2 YYEEEE. The CDR3 is 16 residues long. V trimming: 2 bases; J trimming: 2 bases; junction bases outside the gene matches: 7. The CDR3 region is CASSFPQRGFTDTQYF. CDR3 coding DNA: TGTGCCAGCAGCTTCCCACAGCGGGGGTTCACAGATACGCAGTATTTT.

The gene calls are TRBV11-1 and TRBJ2-5, with a tentative D call TRBD1 (5 bases). Per germline, CDR1 SGHAT and CDR2 FQDESV (reference sequence). There are 14 residues in the CDR3. V was pared by 8 bases and J by 0 bases, with 13 bases between. The CDR3 is CASSPPTDQETQYF. The DNA for the CDR3 is TGTGCCAGCTCGCCTCCGACAGACCAAGAGACCCAGTACTTC.

The chain links TRBV9 to TRBJ2-1; perhaps D is TRBD1 or TRBD2 (5 bases each). V lost 0 bases and J lost 4, with 11 bases in between. This CDR3 contains 15 residues. Germline V gene lookup returns CDR1 SGDLS and CDR2 YYNGEE. The CDR3 reads CASSVDGDGYNEQFF. For the CDR3, the DNA is TGTGCCAGCAGCGTAGACGGGGACGGATACAATGAGCAGTTCTTC.

The rearrangement links TRBV27 to TRBJ2-5; 9 bases align to TRBD1. Germline V lookup: CDR1 MNHEY, CDR2 SMNVEV (reference sequence). The CDR3 contains 15 residues. With 2 bases clipped from V and 2 bases from J, the junction kept 3 bases outside the gene matches. CDR3 bases: TGTGCCAGCAGTTTAGGGACAGGGAGGCAAGAGACCCAGTACTTC. It yields the protein CASSLGTGRQETQYF.

This rearrangement joins TRBV6-1 to TRBJ1-2, with unresolved D. Per the germline V gene, CDR1 is MNHNS and CDR2 is SASEGT. The CDR3 covers 14 residues. Trimming stripped 2 bases from V and 4 bases from J, with 11 bases between. In DNA, the CDR3 is TGTGCCAGCAGTGAAAACCTCGGGAGCTATGGCTACACCTTC. This codes for CASSENLGSYGYTF.

V gene TRBV10-3 combines with J gene TRBJ1-1; no clear D. Germline CDR1 reads ENHRY; CDR2 reads SYGVKD. Trimming pared 2 bases from V and 5 bases from J, leaving 9 bases between. CDR3 length equals 13 residues. This chain's CDR3 is CAISEPTWTEAFF. CDR3 sequence (DNA): TGTGCCATCAGTGAGCCAACATGGACTGAAGCTTTCTTT.

The chain employs TRBV5-4 and TRBJ1-4; tentative D call: TRBD1 (5 bases). The CDR3 sequence is 16 residues long. Germline CDR1 and CDR2: SGHNT and YYREEE (reference sequence). With 0 bases removed from V and 0 bases from J, the gap between germline ends came to 9 bases. The CDR3 coding sequence is TGTGCCAGCAGCTTGGGACAGCCAGCAACTAATGAAAAACTGTTTTTT. Amino acids: CASSLGQPATNEKLFF.

CDR3 residues: CAWSVSGTLLNTEAFF. CDR3 bases: TGTGCCTGGAGTGTATCGGGCACCCTATTGAACACTGAAGCTTTCTTT. This chain connects TRBV30 to TRBJ1-1; D remains unclear. Trimming cost V 0 bases and J 0 bases, with 14 bases left between them. CDR3 size: 16 residues. Per germline, CDR1 GTSNPN and CDR2 SVGIG (reference sequence). The whole variable domain, filled in from reference TRBV30 and TRBJ1-1, reads SQTIHQWPATLVQPVGSPLSLECTVEGTSNPNLYWYRQAAGRGLQLLFYSVGIGQISSEVPQNLSASRPQDRQFILSSKKLLLSDSGFYLCAWSVSGTLLNTEAFFGQGTRLTVV.

The gene calls are TRBV25-1 and TRBJ1-1; D is uncertain. There are 13 residues in the CDR3. Trimming removed 8 bases at V and 3 bases at J, with 13 bases between. Germline-derived CDR1 and CDR2 are MGHDK and SYGVNS. This CDR3 is CASSGGWDTEAFF. The CDR3 nucleotides are TGTGCCAGCTCCGGAGGTTGGGACACTGAAGCTTTCTTT.

The chain recombines TRBV18 with TRBJ2-7; D ambiguous. This CDR3 spans 13 amino acids. CDR1 and CDR2 from the germline V gene are KGHSH and LQKENI. V lost 3 bases, J lost 0 bases, and 6 bases lay in between. The CDR3 region has the DNA TGTGCCAGCTCACCCCCCAGCTCCTACGAGCAGTACTTC. It specifies CASSPPSSYEQYF.